This T cell receptor beta chain emerged from a study of T cell repertoires in cytomegalovirus infection. General study results and limits: Using cumulative public TCR beta family frequency, the authors identified those who carried CMV together with the relevant HLA.

This CDR3 region has 13 residues. Trimming took off 7 bases at V and 2 bases at J, with 13 bases between the two ends. CDR1 DFQATT and CDR2 SNEGSKA come from the germline V gene (reference sequence). About this clonotype: Its matching antigen is unknown.

TCRdb reprocessed the reads via MiXCR and lists one record per CDR3 protein. The sample carries about 740,000 distinct CDR3 sequences, 35% to 45% recorded once. The chain has TRBV20-1 and TRBJ2-3; tentative D call: TRBD2 (6 bases). The sequence derives from a human donor in good health (CMV status not recorded). Some clones in this sample may be carry-over from other donors' samples. The sample was PBMCs. CDR3: CSGREIPTDTQYF. CDR3 sequence (DNA): TGCAGTGGTCGGGAGATCCCCACAGATACGCAGTATTTT.